A selection of T cell receptor beta chains follows, all from one sample in a study of blood T cell repertoires in COVID-19. Data came from immunoSEQ multiplex PCR; TCRdb stores just in-frame clones and leaves some out. The sample has roughly 200,000 clones; over 80% are singletons. Sequencing was done on a sample of peripheral blood. These receptors were collected from an older woman with COVID-19, enrolled during active disease. CDR3s include the opening cysteine and the closing phenylalanine or tryptophan. The D gene is left open where the match is weak. Only some rows state a clone size, as once, few, many or a class for expanded clones.

j_gene | d_gene | v_gene | abundance | CDR3aa | CDR3nt
TRBJ2-1 | NA | TRBV27 | NA | CASSFLTTGGGNEQFF | TGTGCCAGCAGTTTTCTAACCACCGGCGGCGGGAATGAGCAGTTCTTC
TRBJ2-2 | TRBD1 | TRBV29-1 | many | CSAKGPGQGTGELFF | TGCAGCGCAAAGGGACCGGGACAGGGAACCGGGGAGCTGTTTTTT
TRBJ2-2 | NA | TRBV30 | NA | CALSPGQNTGELFF | TGTGCACTCAGTCCGGGACAGAACACCGGGGAGCTGTTTTTT
TRBJ2-2 | NA | TRBV3-1/TRBV3-2 | NA | CASSQTITGELFF | TGTGCCAGCAGCCAGACAATCACCGGGGAGCTGTTTTTT
TRBJ1-4 | TRBD1 | TRBV11-2 | NA | CASVDREWEKLFF | TGTGCCAGCGTGGACAGGGAATGGGAAAAACTGTTTTTT
TRBJ2-1 | NA | TRBV12-3/TRBV12-4 | NA | CASKVGVYNEQFF | TGTGCCAGCAAGGTAGGGGTTTACAATGAGCAGTTCTTC
TRBJ2-3 | TRBD2 | TRBV10-1 | NA | CASSEELADTDTQYF | TGCGCCAGCAGTGAAGAACTAGCGGATACAGATACGCAGTATTTT
TRBJ2-5 | NA | TRBV10-3 | NA | CAIRGSAGETQYF | TGTGCCATCAGGGGCTCGGCGGGCGAGACCCAGTACTTC
TRBJ1-2 | TRBD1 | TRBV19 | NA | CASSIGDSKNGYTF | TGTGCCAGTAGTATAGGGGACAGTAAAAATGGCTACACCTTC
TRBJ1-6 | NA | TRBV6-5 | NA | CASSPPGGHNSPLHF | TGTGCCAGCAGCCCCCCGGGAGGGCATAATTCACCCCTCCACTTT
TRBJ1-6 | TRBD1 | TRBV28 | few | CASSLTGGNSPLHF | TGTGCCAGCAGTTTGACAGGGGGAAATTCACCCCTCCACTTT
TRBJ1-5 | NA | TRBV2 | NA | CASSDTGSNQPQHF | TGTGCCAGCAGCGATACAGGGAGCAATCAGCCCCAGCATTTT
TRBJ1-5 | TRBD1 | TRBV4-3 | NA | CASSRNRGEPQHF | TGCGCCAGCAGCCGTAACAGGGGGGAGCCCCAGCATTTT